These 27 T cell receptor beta chains were sequenced from one sample in a study of cytomegalovirus exposure and HLA in healthy donors. PCR primers comprised 60 Vbeta and 13 Jbeta primers. Only in-frame clones appear in the TCRdb table, and some are missing; sequencing was by immunoSEQ multiplex PCR. The table has some 120,000 clones, about 70% seen once. The specimen sequenced was PBMCs. The receptor source for this set is a woman in her forties in good health and CMV-seropositive.

The chain carries TRBV19 and TRBJ1-2, with a possible D match to TRBD1 (5 bases). In germline, CDR1 is LNHDA, CDR2 SQIVND (reference sequence). Trimming removed 1 base at V and 6 bases at J, with 12 bases between. This CDR3 region has 14 residues. The CDR3 DNA is TGTGCCAGTAGTATAGGGGGGGGGATCGATGGCTACACCTTC. Its translation: CASSIGGGIDGYTF.

The chain links TRBV30 to TRBJ1-6; D gene uncertain. Deletions cut 0 bases from V and 8 bases from J, with 14 bases between. The germline V gene encodes CDR1 GTSNPN and CDR2 SVGIG (reference sequence). The CDR3 has 15 amino acids. For the CDR3, the DNA is TGTGCCTGGAGTGTTGAGGGAAACGTTGATTCACCCCTCCACTTT. It yields the protein CAWSVEGNVDSPLHF. Looking up the rest from reference TRBV30 and TRBJ1-6 gives the full variable domain: SQTIHQWPATLVQPVGSPLSLECTVEGTSNPNLYWYRQAAGRGLQLLFYSVGIGQISSEVPQNLSASRPQDRQFILSSKKLLLSDSGFYLCAWSVEGNVDSPLHFGNGTRLTVT.

This chain links TRBV7-2 with TRBJ1-5, with D tentatively TRBD1 (5 bases). V lost 3 bases and J 7 bases, leaving 10 bases between the germline ends. Germline V gives CDR1 SGHTA, CDR2 FQGNSA. The length of the CDR3 is 13 residues. The CDR3 spells CASSFFQGQPQHF. The DNA for the CDR3 is TGTGCCAGCAGCTTCTTTCAGGGCCAGCCCCAGCATTTT.

The gene calls are TRBV6-8 and TRBJ1-1; D perhaps matches TRBD1 (5 bases). The V gene's germline CDR1 is MNHGY and CDR2 SAAAGT. V lost 7 bases and J lost 0, with 21 bases in between. The CDR3 is 17 amino acids. CDR3 DNA sequence: TGTGCCAGCACCCCTACCGAGACAGCGCCCTTGAACACTGAAGCTTTCTTT. Protein: CASTPTETAPLNTEAFF.

The gene calls are TRBV2 and TRBJ1-2, with TRBD1 matching over 7 bases. V was clipped by 3 bases and J by 2 bases; unmatched bases: 3. CDR3 length: 14 residues. Germline values: CDR1 SNHLY, CDR2 FYNNEI. The CDR3: CASSEGRGNYGYTF. CDR3 DNA: TGTGCCAGCAGTGAGGGCAGGGGGAACTATGGCTACACCTTC.

This clone was counted once. V usage is TRBV7-2 and J usage is TRBJ2-7, with D possibly matching TRBD1 (5 bases). V was shortened by 1 base and J by 2 bases, with 21 bases between the two germline ends. Germline values: CDR1 SGHTA, CDR2 FQGNSA. CDR3 length: 18 residues. CDR3 in amino acids: CASSLEIGAVDLPYEQYF. In DNA, the CDR3 is TGTGCCAGCAGCTTAGAGATAGGGGCGGTGGACCTCCCCTACGAGCAGTACTTC.

This chain links TRBV7-2 with TRBJ2-2; no firm D call. V was clipped by 2 bases and J by 5 bases, with 6 bases between them. This CDR3 comprises 13 residues. Germline CDR1 SGHTA, CDR2 FQGNSA. This CDR3 reads CASSLKSTGELFF. DNA of the CDR3: TGTGCCAGCAGCTTAAAATCTACCGGGGAGCTGTTTTTT.

The chain is built from TRBV30 and TRBJ1-4; D gene unclear. CDR3 length: 12 amino acids. V lost 2 bases to trimming and J lost 9 bases, with 10 bases between them. Germline V CDR1 and CDR2: GTSNPN, SVGIG (reference sequence). This CDR3 is CAWSLEFKKLFF. The CDR3 region has the DNA TGTGCCTGGAGTCTCGAGTTCAAAAAACTGTTTTTT. Full variable domain (rest looked up from reference TRBV30 and TRBJ1-4): SQTIHQWPATLVQPVGSPLSLECTVEGTSNPNLYWYRQAAGRGLQLLFYSVGIGQISSEVPQNLSASRPQDRQFILSSKKLLLSDSGFYLCAWSLEFKKLFFGSGTQLSVL.

The chain links TRBV6-4 to TRBJ2-3, with D perhaps matching TRBD2 (5 bases). The V and J ends lost 0 bases and 1 base respectively, with 5 bases between them. Germline V gives CDR1 MRHNA, CDR2 SNTAGT. The CDR3 runs to 14 residues. The CDR3 nucleotides are TGTGCCAGCAGTGACTCGGAGGGCACAGATACGCAGTATTTT. This codes for CASSDSEGTDTQYF.

This clone came up once. V usage is TRBV11-2 and J usage is TRBJ1-5; 9 bases match TRBD1. The germline V gene has CDR1 SGHAT and CDR2 FQNNGV. The junction had 10 bases not matched to a gene; V was cut back by 1 base and J by 0 bases. The CDR3 is made up of 19 amino acids. The CDR3 reads CASSLVRRTGEYSNQPQHF. CDR3 DNA sequence: TGTGCCAGCAGCTTAGTCCGGAGGACAGGGGAATATAGCAATCAGCCCCAGCATTTT.

This chain uses TRBV29-1 with TRBJ2-3; weak D call: TRBD2 (5 bases). The germline CDR1 and CDR2 sequences are SQVTM and ANQGSEA. The CDR3 totals 16 residues. V lost 0 bases, J lost 3 bases, and 16 bases lay in between. The DNA of the CDR3 is TGCAGCGTTGAAGACTCCGGACTTTTAGGGACAGATACGCAGTATTTT. Translated, it gives CSVEDSGLLGTDTQYF.

The genes are TRBV7-3 and TRBJ1-2, with TRBD1 as a possible D gene (5 bases). Trimming left V 4 bases short and J 4 bases short, with 13 bases between. CDR1 is SGHTA, CDR2 FQGTGA, per germline. The length of the CDR3 is 14 residues. CDR3 amino acids: CASSSGAGPYGYTF. In DNA, the CDR3 is TGTGCCAGCAGCTCTGGGGCGGGGCCCTATGGCTACACCTTC.

The chain joins TRBV27 to TRBJ2-1; 8 bases map to TRBD1. This CDR3 is built from 16 residues. The germline CDR1 and CDR2 sequences are MNHEY and SMNVEV (reference sequence). Trimming at V came to 6 bases and at J to 8 bases, leaving 15 bases not matched to a gene. The CDR3 nucleotides are TGTGCCAGCAGCTCGCGAACAGGGGGTAGGTTGGATGAGCAGTTCTTC. Translating it yields CASSSRTGGRLDEQFF.

V gene TRBV5-1 combines with J gene TRBJ1-6; D perhaps matches TRBD1 (6 bases). Germline V gene sequence: CDR1 SGHRS, CDR2 YFSETQ. This CDR3 contains 16 residues. With 4 bases removed from V and 6 bases from J, the gap between germline ends came to 17 bases. For the CDR3, the DNA is TGCGCCAGCAGCCCTGGCGGCAGGGGAAGTAATTCACCCCTCCACTTT. As protein: CASSPGGRGSNSPLHF.

This clone has a single count. This chain links TRBV10-3 with TRBJ2-7, with 12 positions matching TRBD2. The CDR3 contains 18 residues. Looked up from germline, CDR1 is ENHRY and CDR2 is SYGVKD. J lost 0 bases, V lost 7 bases, and 13 bases had no gene match. In nucleotides, the CDR3 is TGTGCCATCAACTCCGGGACTAGCGGGTCCTCCTTCTCCTACGAGCAGTACTTC. Translation: CAINSGTSGSSFSYEQYF.

The rearrangement uses TRBV30 and TRBJ1-6, with D tentatively TRBD1 (5 bases). Germline CDR1 and CDR2: GTSNPN and SVGIG (reference sequence). The CDR3 contains 18 residues. Trimming shortened V by 0 bases and J by 0 bases, and 15 bases separated the two germline ends. The CDR3 DNA reads TGTGCCTGGAGTGTGTCTGGACACACGAGCTCCTATAATTCACCCCTCCACTTT. Translation gives CAWSVSGHTSSYNSPLHF.

This CDR3 reads CASSSTPGIEETQYF. CDR3 coding DNA: TGCGCCAGCAGCTCGACTCCCGGGATTGAGGAGACCCAGTACTTC. The chain is built from TRBV5-1 and TRBJ2-5; possibly TRBD2 for D (5 bases). V was clipped by 3 bases and J by 5 bases, with 17 bases between them. Germline assignment: CDR1 SGHRS and CDR2 YFSETQ. The CDR3 covers 15 residues.

The V call is TRBV25-1, the J call TRBJ1-1; a possible D gene is TRBD1 (6 bases). This CDR3 is built from 13 residues. Trimming took off 8 bases at V and 5 bases at J, with 15 bases between the two ends. Germline V CDR1 and CDR2: MGHDK, SYGVNS. CDR3 in amino acids: CASGSQGITEAFF. In DNA, the CDR3 is TGTGCCAGCGGTTCACAGGGTATAACTGAAGCTTTCTTT. Full variable domain (remainder filled in from reference TRBV25-1 and TRBJ1-1): EADIYQTPRYLVIGTGKKITLECSQTMGHDKMYWYQQDPGMELHLIHYSYGVNSTEKGDLSSESTVSRIRTEHFPLTLESARPSHTSQYLCASGSQGITEAFFGQGTRLTVV.

The chain recombines TRBV5-1 with TRBJ2-5; the match to TRBD2 covers 9 bases. The CDR3 extends over 16 amino acids. J lost 4 bases, V lost 0 bases, and 7 bases had no gene match. The germline V gene has CDR1 SGHRS and CDR2 YFSETQ. The CDR3 sequence: CASSLGVGLARETQYF. The CDR3 nucleotides read TGCGCCAGCAGCTTGGGGGTAGGACTAGCGAGAGAGACCCAGTACTTC.

CDR3 sequence (DNA): TGTGCCAGTAGTATAGGCCAGGCCGGGGCCTACAATGAGCAGTTCTTC. Protein: CASSIGQAGAYNEQFF. This sequence joins TRBV19 and TRBJ2-1; D possibly corresponds to TRBD2 (5 bases). Germline values: CDR1 LNHDA, CDR2 SQIVND (reference sequence). The V end was cut by 1 base, the J end by 2 bases, with 12 bases between. This CDR3 has 16 residues. Full variable domain (missing parts from reference TRBV19 and TRBJ2-1): DGGITQSPKYLFRKEGQNVTLSCEQNLNHDAMYWYRQDPGQGLRLIYYSQIVNDFQKGDIAEGYSVSREKKESFPLTVTSAQKNPTAFYLCASSIGQAGAYNEQFFGPGTRLTVL.

V usage is TRBV7-9 and J usage is TRBJ2-5, with D maybe TRBD2 (7 bases). The V and J ends lost 4 bases and 7 bases respectively, with 13 bases between them. CDR3 size: 13 residues. Germline CDR1 and CDR2: SEHNR and FQNEAQ (reference sequence). DNA of the CDR3: TGTGCCAGCAGCTCCTTGGGGGGGGCGACCCAGTACTTC. Protein: CASSSLGGATQYF. Complete variable domain (other parts from reference TRBV7-9 and TRBJ2-5): DTGVSQNPRHKITKRGQNVTFRCDPISEHNRLYWYRQTLGQGPEFLTYFQNEAQLEKSRLLSDRFSAERPKGSFSTLEIQRTEQGDSAMYLCASSSLGGATQYFGPGTRLLVL.

V gene TRBV7-2 combines with J gene TRBJ1-3; TRBD1 is a possible D gene (5 bases). The CDR3 contains 15 residues. Trimming removed 3 bases at V and 4 bases at J, with 13 bases between. From germline, CDR1 is SGHTA and CDR2 FQGNSA. DNA of the CDR3: TGTGCCAGCAGCTTTGGCGCAGGGTACGGAAACACCATATATTTT. This gives the protein CASSFGAGYGNTIYF.

This chain joins TRBV2 and TRBJ1-4, with 7 bases fitting TRBD1. The junction had 5 bases not matched to a gene; V was cut back by 6 bases and J by 7 bases. CDR1 and CDR2 from the germline V gene are SNHLY and FYNNEI. The CDR3 spans 13 residues. The CDR3 bases are TGTGCCAGCAGAGACAGGGAAGGTGAAAAACTGTTTTTT. This gives the protein CASRDREGEKLFF. The variable domain in full, completed from reference TRBV2 and TRBJ1-4, reads EPEVTQTPSHQVTQMGQEVILRCVPISNHLYFYWYRQILGQKVEFLVSFYNNEISEKSEIFDDQFSVERPDGSNFTLKIRSTKLEDSAMYFCASRDREGEKLFFGSGTQLSVL.

V is TRBV2 and J is TRBJ1-3; D is undetermined. The CDR3 has 16 amino acids. Deletions cut 3 bases from V and 0 bases from J, with 12 bases between. Per germline, CDR1 SNHLY and CDR2 FYNNEI. In nucleotides, the CDR3 is TGTGCCAGCAGTGATCTTAGATTGCCCTCTGGAAACACCATATATTTT. Protein sequence: CASSDLRLPSGNTIYF. The whole variable domain, remainder taken from reference TRBV2 and TRBJ1-3, is EPEVTQTPSHQVTQMGQEVILRCVPISNHLYFYWYRQILGQKVEFLVSFYNNEISEKSEIFDDQFSVERPDGSNFTLKIRSTKLEDSAMYFCASSDLRLPSGNTIYFGEGSWLTVV.

This clone was detected a few times. Written as DNA, the CDR3 is TGTGCCAGCGCACAGGTTGTTGAAGCTTTCTTT. Translating it yields CASAQVVEAFF. The chain carries TRBV6-6 and TRBJ1-1; D is possibly TRBD1 (5 bases). This CDR3 has 11 amino acids. Germline CDR1 is MNHNY and CDR2 is SVGAGI (reference sequence). V was clipped by 8 bases and J by 7 bases, with 11 bases between them.

V usage is TRBV23-1 and J usage is TRBJ1-1, with D hard to call. TRBV23-1 is an ORF, with its function uncertain. The CDR3 has 10 amino acids. Deletions cut 5 bases from V and 11 bases from J, with 9 bases between. The CDR3 region has the DNA TGCGCCAGCAGTGACATTGGGGCTTTCTTT. Amino acids: CASSDIGAFF.

As to this clone: Sequence at one end of the junction differs from germline and may be a read error. The J gene is TRBJ1-4, the V gene TRBV7-9; 7 nucleotides agree with TRBD1. The CDR3 sequence is 15 residues long. CDR1 is SEHNR and CDR2 is FQNEAQ in the germline V gene (reference sequence). The CDR3 is CSSSFRQGRGEKLFF. The CDR3 DNA sequence: TGTTCCAGCAGCTTTCGACAGGGACGGGGTGAAAAACTGTTTTTT.